The subject of this entry is one TCR beta chain. This sample was taken from a study of graft-versus-host responses after intestinal transplantation. The CDR3 is 14 residues long. The germline V and J ends were trimmed by 1 base and 4 bases, with 9 bases remaining between them. In germline, CDR1 is SGHVS, CDR2 FNYEAQ. TCRdb's table, derived via immunoSEQ multiplex PCR, lists solely in-frame clones and lacks some. Here the sample spans about 77,000 clones, about nine tenths being singletons. The chain recombines TRBV7-6 with TRBJ2-3; a possible D gene is TRBD1 (5 bases). The clonotype comes from a human patient who received an intestinal transplant, so some T cells may come from the graft donor. The sequenced sample was PBMCs, obtained 98 days after intestinal transplantation. This chain's CDR3 is CASSLGQGPDTQYF. CDR3 nucleotide sequence: TGTGCCAGCAGCTTAGGGCAGGGTCCAGATACGCAGTATTTT.